Presented here are 31 T cell receptor beta chains from one specimen sequenced in a study of graft-versus-host responses after intestinal transplantation. TCRdb keeps only in-frame clones here, not all; method: immunoSEQ multiplex PCR. This sample carries tens of thousands of clones, about nine tenths of them seen once, and the ten largest clones take less than 2.5%. Their specific antigens are unknown. Sequencing used unstimulated CD4+ T cells sorted from spleen or lymph node cells, obtained before transplant. Every receptor here comes from a human donor who was the organ donor for an intestinal transplant.

The chain joins TRBV14 to TRBJ2-6, with TRBD2 matching over 8 bases. Germline V gene lookup returns CDR1 SGHDN and CDR2 FVKESK. This CDR3 has 17 residues. With 1 base clipped from V and 3 bases from J, the junction kept 5 bases outside the gene matches. The CDR3 region has the DNA TGTGCCAGCAGCCAAGTGGCGGGAGGTAGTGGGGCCAACGTCCTGACTTTC. It translates to CASSQVAGGSGANVLTF.

The chain joins TRBV19 to TRBJ1-6; D uncertain. This CDR3 spans 13 amino acids. CDR1 LNHDA and CDR2 SQIVND come from the germline V gene (reference sequence). V lost 6 bases and J lost 9, with 12 bases in between. The CDR3 bases are TGTGCCAGTAGGGTCGACCGGGGTTCACCCCTCCACTTT. As protein: CASRVDRGSPLHF. Using reference TRBV19 and TRBJ1-6 for the parts outside the CDR3, the full variable domain is DGGITQSPKYLFRKEGQNVTLSCEQNLNHDAMYWYRQDPGQGLRLIYYSQIVNDFQKGDIAEGYSVSREKKESFPLTVTSAQKNPTAFYLCASRVDRGSPLHFGNGTRLTVT.

The genes are TRBV7-2 and TRBJ2-7; D is ambiguous. This CDR3 spans 13 amino acids. The V gene lost 1 base and the J gene lost 3 bases, with 7 bases spanning the gap. Germline CDR1 is SGHTA and CDR2 is FQGNSA. In nucleotides, the CDR3 is TGTGCCAGCAGCTTAGTCATAGGCTACGAGCAGTACTTC. Residues: CASSLVIGYEQYF. Based on the CDR3 plus reference TRBV7-2 and TRBJ2-7, the full variable domain is GAGVSQSPSNKVTEKGKDVELRCDPISGHTALYWYRQSLGQGLEFLIYFQGNSAPDKSGLPSDRFSAERTGGSVSTLTIQRTQQEDSAVYLCASSLVIGYEQYFGPGTRLTVT.

CDR3 region: CASSFRASGELFF. CDR3 sequence (DNA): TGTGCCAGCAGTTTCAGGGCCTCCGGGGAGCTGTTTTTT. This chain connects TRBV28 to TRBJ2-2, with D possibly matching TRBD1 (5 bases). CDR3 length equals 13 residues. V was trimmed by 3 bases and J by 6 bases, leaving 8 bases between them. CDR1 and CDR2 (germline): MDHEN, SYDVKM.

The chain combines TRBV7-6 with TRBJ2-1; 7 bases fit TRBD1. CDR1 and CDR2 (germline): SGHVS, FNYEAQ. Trimming removed 5 bases from V and 2 bases from J; junction bases left unmatched: 9. The CDR3 covers 16 residues. CDR3: CASSPFQGETYNEQFF. The DNA for the CDR3 is TGTGCCAGCAGCCCTTTCCAGGGGGAAACCTACAATGAGCAGTTCTTC.

This chain joins TRBV29-1 and TRBJ2-7; no clear D. The V and J ends lost 8 bases and 5 bases respectively, with 19 bases between them. The length of the CDR3 is 13 residues. Per germline, CDR1 SQVTM and CDR2 ANQGSEA. The CDR3 DNA sequence: TGCAGCCTCATAATCGAGAGGTTCGACGAGCAGTACTTC. This encodes CSLIIERFDEQYF.

This clone was picked up one time. V usage is TRBV30 and J usage is TRBJ2-1, with 7 bases identical to TRBD1. The CDR3 length is 11 residues. Germline loops: CDR1 GTSNPN, CDR2 SVGIG (reference sequence). J was trimmed by 8 bases and V by 2 bases; bases with no gene match: 0. The CDR3 DNA reads TGTGCCTGGAGTACAGGGGATGAGCAGTTCTTC. Translated, it gives CAWSTGDEQFF.

The chain uses TRBV4-2 and TRBJ2-5, with TRBD2 matching 10 bases. This CDR3 is built from 16 residues. V shed 4 bases, J shed 5 bases, and the junction held 10 bases outside the gene matches. The germline V gene has CDR1 LGHNA and CDR2 YNFKEQ. The CDR3 sequence: CASSLTGTSVWETQYF. In DNA, the CDR3 is TGTGCCAGCAGCCTTACCGGGACTAGCGTCTGGGAGACCCAGTACTTC.

This clone came up once. The chain has TRBV6-5 and TRBJ1-1; D ambiguous. V was clipped by 8 bases and J by 4 bases, with 8 bases between them. Germline CDR1 is MNHEY and CDR2 is SVGAGI. CDR3 length: 11 residues. The CDR3 loop reads CASARTTEAFF. CDR3 DNA sequence: TGTGCCAGCGCGCGGACCACTGAAGCTTTCTTT.

The rearrangement uses TRBV25-1 and TRBJ2-7, with 10 bases fitting TRBD2. Germline V gives CDR1 MGHDK, CDR2 SYGVNS. This CDR3 is built from 15 residues. Germline trimming cut 2 bases from V and 6 bases from J; bases unmatched to any gene: 7. The CDR3: CASSENLAGEAEQYF. For the CDR3, the DNA is TGTGCCAGCAGTGAAAACCTAGCGGGAGAGGCCGAGCAGTACTTC.

The genes are TRBV28 and TRBJ2-5, with D perhaps TRBD1 (5 bases). Trimming removed 1 base at V and 2 bases at J, with 11 bases between. Germline CDR1 is MDHEN and CDR2 is SYDVKM. The CDR3 runs 15 residues. In DNA form, the CDR3 reads TGTGCCAGCAGTTTATCGCCAGGGCAACAAGAGACCCAGTACTTC. It encodes CASSLSPGQQETQYF.

The chain combines TRBV29-1 with TRBJ2-3; D remains ambiguous. CDR1 and CDR2 (germline): SQVTM, ANQGSEA. Trimming removed 3 bases at V and 3 bases at J, with 7 bases between. The CDR3 sequence is 12 residues long. In DNA, the CDR3 is TGCAGCGTTGAGCCCGAAACAGATACGCAGTATTTT. Amino acids: CSVEPETDTQYF.

This sequence joins TRBV7-9 and TRBJ2-7; possible D gene TRBD2, 6 bases. CDR3 length: 13 residues. Germline V gives CDR1 SEHNR, CDR2 FQNEAQ (reference sequence). V was pared by 2 bases and J by 3 bases, with 8 bases between. Written as DNA, the CDR3 is TGTGCCAGCAGCTTACTGGGAGGCTACGAGCAGTACTTC. Translated, it gives CASSLLGGYEQYF.

The J gene is TRBJ2-1, the V gene TRBV5-4; unclear D gene. There are 16 residues in the CDR3. Looked up from germline, CDR1 is SGHNT and CDR2 is YYREEE (reference sequence). Trimming shortened V by 1 base and J by 0 bases, and 11 bases separated the two germline ends. CDR3 region: CASSLMGLHSYNEQFF. DNA of the CDR3: TGTGCCAGCAGCTTGATGGGCCTACACTCCTACAATGAGCAGTTCTTC.

V and J are TRBV6-6 and TRBJ1-5; perhaps TRBD1 as D (5 bases). CDR1 and CDR2 from the germline V gene are MNHNY and SVGAGI (reference sequence). This CDR3 comprises 15 residues. Between the trimmed V and J ends, which lost 2 bases and 0 bases, there was a span of 8 bases. Written as DNA, the CDR3 is TGTGCCAGCAGTTACCCCCAGGGTAGCAATCAGCCCCAGCATTTT. It yields the protein CASSYPQGSNQPQHF.

This clone was recorded only once. The chain couples TRBV30 to TRBJ2-3, with 7 bases identical to TRBD2. Germline assignment: CDR1 GTSNPN and CDR2 SVGIG (reference sequence). Trimming at V came to 2 bases and at J to 4 bases, leaving 9 bases not matched to a gene. The CDR3 totals 15 residues. CDR3 sequence: CAWSYGGRGSDTQYF. As DNA, the CDR3 is TGTGCCTGGAGTTACGGCGGGAGAGGATCAGATACGCAGTATTTT.

The chain employs TRBV9 and TRBJ2-1, with 7 bases aligning to TRBD2. Germline V lookup: CDR1 SGDLS, CDR2 YYNGEE. With V trimmed by 0 bases and J by 3 bases, 3 bases remained unmatched. CDR3 size: 15 residues. In DNA form, the CDR3 reads TGTGCCAGCAGCGTAGCGGGGGGTCTCTACAATGAGCAGTTCTTC. Translated, it gives CASSVAGGLYNEQFF.

This chain links TRBV7-3 with TRBJ2-1; 10 bases align to TRBD2. Germline loops: CDR1 SGHTA, CDR2 FQGTGA. This CDR3 has 15 amino acids. V shed 1 base, J shed 8 bases, and the junction held 5 bases outside the gene matches. CDR3 bases: TGTGCCAGCAGCTTAAGGAGCGGGAGGGACGATGAGCAGTTCTTC. It encodes CASSLRSGRDDEQFF.

The CDR3 DNA sequence: TGTGCCACCAGCGACAACTATGGCTACACCTTC. Protein: CATSDNYGYTF. The chain has TRBV15 and TRBJ1-2; D call uncertain. Germline V gene data show CDR1 as LNHNV and CDR2 as YYDKDF (reference sequence). This CDR3 spans 11 amino acids. Between the trimmed V and J ends, which lost 5 bases and 2 bases, there was a span of 3 bases.

The rearrangement uses TRBV4-2 and TRBJ2-7, with 12 bases identical to TRBD2. CDR1 is LGHNA and CDR2 is YNFKEQ in the germline V gene. There are 17 residues in the CDR3. The V and J ends lost 1 base and 0 bases, in that order; junction bases with no gene match: 4. CDR3 loop: CASSQAGTSGPSYEQYF. The CDR3 DNA reads as TGTGCCAGCAGCCAAGCCGGGACTAGCGGGCCCTCCTACGAGCAGTACTTC.

The J gene is TRBJ2-7, the V gene TRBV6-5; 8 bases map to TRBD1. The CDR3 length is 14 residues. The V gene end was trimmed by 5 bases and the J gene end by 6 bases; junction bases not matched to a gene: 9. Germline CDR1 and CDR2: MNHEY and SVGAGI. This chain's CDR3 is CASSLRTGWGEQYF. The CDR3 DNA sequence: TGTGCCAGCAGTCTCCGGACAGGGTGGGGCGAGCAGTACTTC.

Here the CDR3 reads CASRGETQYF. CDR3 bases: TGTGCCAGCAGGGGCGAGACCCAGTACTTC. The V gene is TRBV6-1, the J gene TRBJ2-5; D remains unclear. The CDR3 runs to 10 residues. Germline V CDR1 and CDR2: MNHNS, SASEGT. V was cut by 6 bases and J by 5 bases, with 4 bases left in between.

This clone was observed once. This chain connects TRBV5-1 to TRBJ2-3; the match to TRBD1 covers 9 bases. Trimming cost V 0 bases and J 3 bases; bases outside gene matches: 2. This CDR3 contains 15 residues. Germline V gene lookup returns CDR1 SGHRS and CDR2 YFSETQ. The CDR3, as DNA: TGCGCCAGCAGCTTGGTGGGGACAGGGACAGATACGCAGTATTTT. It translates to CASSLVGTGTDTQYF.

The chain uses TRBV10-3 and TRBJ2-7; 9 bases are a match to TRBD1. The CDR3 is 14 residues long. Germline loops: CDR1 ENHRY, CDR2 SYGVKD. The V segment lost 11 bases and the J segment 7 bases; nucleotides outside the gene matches: 15. CDR3 in DNA: TGTGCCGCAACCTCGGGACAGGGTTACGTTGAGCAGTACTTC. It codes for CAATSGQGYVEQYF.

The rearrangement uses TRBV11-2 and TRBJ2-7, with D perhaps TRBD2 (5 bases). V lost 5 bases and J 0 bases, leaving 11 bases between the germline ends. The CDR3 runs to 14 residues. From germline, CDR1 is SGHAT and CDR2 FQNNGV. The CDR3 nucleotides are TGTGCCAGCAGCCACCGGGAAAGCTCCTACGAGCAGTACTTC. Translated, it gives CASSHRESSYEQYF.

CDR3 region: CASSPTLGLGNSPLHF. Written as DNA, the CDR3 is TGTGCCAGCAGCCCCACCTTAGGGTTGGGTAATTCACCCCTCCACTTT. This chain links TRBV4-2 with TRBJ1-6; D not certain. CDR1 LGHNA and CDR2 YNFKEQ come from the germline V gene. This CDR3 region has 16 residues. Trimming cost V 4 bases and J 6 bases, with 16 bases left between them.

The chain couples TRBV28 to TRBJ2-7, with TRBD2 matching 10 bases. The junction had 3 bases not matched to a gene; V was cut back by 1 base and J by 0 bases. This CDR3 region has 16 residues. The germline V gene encodes CDR1 MDHEN and CDR2 SYDVKM. The CDR3 DNA follows: TGTGCCAGCAGTTTATTGACTAGCGGGTTCTCCTACGAGCAGTACTTC. Translated: CASSLLTSGFSYEQYF.

The chain joins TRBV5-4 to TRBJ2-5; 12 nucleotides match TRBD1. This CDR3 has 14 residues. The trim removed 4 bases at V and 8 bases at J, leaving 6 bases unmatched. Germline loops: CDR1 SGHNT, CDR2 YYREEE (reference sequence). The CDR3, as DNA: TGTGCCAGCAGCGGGGGACAGGGGGCTGGAACCCAGTACTTC. This gives the protein CASSGGQGAGTQYF.

This clone came up once. J is TRBJ2-1 and V is TRBV19; 12 bases align to TRBD2. This CDR3 region has 19 residues. The germline V gene has CDR1 LNHDA and CDR2 SQIVND (reference sequence). The V and J ends lost 4 bases and 1 base, in that order; junction bases with no gene match: 11. For the CDR3, the DNA is TGTGCCAGTAGTAGCGCGACTAGCGGGAGTATTAGTTCCTACAATGAGCAGTTCTTC. Translated, it gives CASSSATSGSISSYNEQFF. Full variable domain (remainder filled in from reference TRBV19 and TRBJ2-1): DGGITQSPKYLFRKEGQNVTLSCEQNLNHDAMYWYRQDPGQGLRLIYYSQIVNDFQKGDIAEGYSVSREKKESFPLTVTSAQKNPTAFYLCASSSATSGSISSYNEQFFGPGTRLTVL.

The chain uses TRBV5-6 and TRBJ2-5; D is uncertain. Trimming stripped 5 bases from V and 5 bases from J, with 7 bases between. Per germline, CDR1 SGHDT and CDR2 YYEEEE. The CDR3 sequence is 11 residues long. This CDR3 is CASRLYETQYF. As DNA, the CDR3 is TGTGCCAGCAGGTTATACGAGACCCAGTACTTC. Using reference TRBV5-6 and TRBJ2-5 for the parts outside the CDR3, the full variable domain is DAGVTQSPTHLIKTRGQQVTLRCSPKSGHDTVSWYQQALGQGPQFIFQYYEEEERQRGNFPDRFSGHQFPNYSSELNVNALLLGDSALYLCASRLYETQYFGPGTRLLVL.

The J gene is TRBJ2-7, the V gene TRBV27; D unclear. CDR3 size: 15 residues. Germline V gene lookup returns CDR1 MNHEY and CDR2 SMNVEV (reference sequence). The ends were cut back, 5 bases at V and 5 bases at J, with 19 bases in the middle. The CDR3 here is CASSTLALRMDEQYF. CDR3 DNA sequence: TGTGCCAGCAGTACACTCGCACTGCGCATGGACGAGCAGTACTTC.